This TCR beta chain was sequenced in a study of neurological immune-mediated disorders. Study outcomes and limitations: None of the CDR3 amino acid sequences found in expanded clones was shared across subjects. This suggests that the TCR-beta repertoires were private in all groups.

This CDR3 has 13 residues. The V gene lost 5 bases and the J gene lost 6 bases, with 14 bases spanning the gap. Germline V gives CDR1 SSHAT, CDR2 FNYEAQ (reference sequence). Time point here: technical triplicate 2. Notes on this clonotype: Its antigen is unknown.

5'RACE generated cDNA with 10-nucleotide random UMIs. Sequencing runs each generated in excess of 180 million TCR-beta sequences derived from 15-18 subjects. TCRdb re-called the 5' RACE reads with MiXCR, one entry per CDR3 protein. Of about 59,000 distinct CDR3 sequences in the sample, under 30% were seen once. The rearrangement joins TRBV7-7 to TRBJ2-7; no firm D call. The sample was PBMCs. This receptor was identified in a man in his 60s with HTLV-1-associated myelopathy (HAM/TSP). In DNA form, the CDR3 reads TGTGCCAGCAGCCTAACCCTGTCTTCCGAGCAGTACTTC. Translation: CASSLTLSSEQYF.